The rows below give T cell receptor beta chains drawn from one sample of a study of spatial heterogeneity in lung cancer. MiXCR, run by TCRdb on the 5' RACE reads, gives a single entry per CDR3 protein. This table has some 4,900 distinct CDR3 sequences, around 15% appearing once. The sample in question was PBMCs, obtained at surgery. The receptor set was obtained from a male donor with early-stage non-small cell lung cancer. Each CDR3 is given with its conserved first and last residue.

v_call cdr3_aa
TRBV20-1 CSARPKVREPFSADGYTF
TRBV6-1 CASSEALAGGPDTQYF
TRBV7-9 CASTRQGRPYEQYF
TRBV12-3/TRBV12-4 CASTLTGTHNQPQHF
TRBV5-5 CASSLAPDTDTQYF
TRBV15 CATSSRQGATYEQYF
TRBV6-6 CASRGDGQGLGEQYF
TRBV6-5 CASSFGARTDTQYF
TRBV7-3 CASSSSGESHNEQFF
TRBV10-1 CASSEESRTNEQFF
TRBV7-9 CASSLGNQPQHF
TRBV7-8 CASSRQGAPQETQYF
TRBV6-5 CASSIGGVTQPQHF
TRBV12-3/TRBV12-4 CASSPDGRAGPQHF
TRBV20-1 CSASRQSMGYTF
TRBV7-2 CASSPGGSSYEQYF
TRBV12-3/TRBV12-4 CASSSGGTSQETQYF
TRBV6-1 CASSEVPTGLNTGELFF
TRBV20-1 CSARDWGQRGGTDTQYF
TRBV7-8 CASSLEVVRSVYNSPLHF
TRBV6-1 CASSDTGPETQYF
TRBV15 CATSSPWRSRSDTQYF
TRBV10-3 CAIRPGLAGTNTGELFF
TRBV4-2 CASSQAGFGANVLTF
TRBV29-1 CSVRTGVSNEQFF
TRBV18 CASPLNMNTEAFF
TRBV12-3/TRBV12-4 CASRDSDGYYGYTF
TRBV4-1 CASSFDRDRGLNTEAFF
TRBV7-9 CASSGRDSPANYGYTF
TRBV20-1 CSARDTERQGRGETQYF
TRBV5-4 CASSSPTNEKLFF
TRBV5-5 CASSSTGTGTFEQYF
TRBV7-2 CASSSSRVKNIQYF
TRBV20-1 CSADNSGAGTDTQYF
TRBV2 CASSDWDLETDTQYF
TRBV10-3 CAISKTSFPYNEQFF
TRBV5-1 CASSDTSGGEETQYF
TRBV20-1 CSAQTPSGGYQETQYF
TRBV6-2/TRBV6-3 CASRRDRTSTDTQYF
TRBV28 CASSLVRGVYGYTF
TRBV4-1 CASSLRTDEQYF
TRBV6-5 CASSRDRGHEQYF
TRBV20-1 CSAKTSGGDNEQFF
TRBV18 CASSPSTGSDSPLHF
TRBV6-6 CASGQGLFEAFF
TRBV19 CASRSEPSGVTRDIQYF
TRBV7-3 CASSLLGGTYGYTF
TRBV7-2 CASSLGLAGTSTDTQYF
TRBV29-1 CSVATSGVTGELFF